The 29 T cell receptor beta chains below were found in one sample sequenced in a study of shared clonotypes between healthy human individuals. Assay used: immunoSEQ multiplex PCR; TCRdb lists only in-frame clones, some missing. The table has around 320,000 clones, over 75% seen once. Sequencing input: memory CD8+ T cells sorted from blood. Stated subset: CD45RO+ cells pooled with CCR7-negative TemRA cells. These receptors originate from a man between 18 and 29 years old in good health.

V is TRBV11-2 and J is TRBJ2-2; 12 bases align to TRBD2. Germline V lookup: CDR1 SGHAT, CDR2 FQNNGV. The J segment lost 5 bases and the V segment lost 1 base, leaving 2 bases of the junction unmatched. The CDR3 covers 16 residues. CDR3 sequence reads: CASSLGLAGETGELFF. DNA of the CDR3: TGTGCCAGCAGCTTAGGACTAGCGGGAGAAACCGGGGAGCTGTTTTTT.

The chain carries TRBV7-8 and TRBJ2-3, with a tentative D call TRBD2 (6 bases). CDR1 and CDR2 from the germline V gene are SGHVS and FQNEAQ. Trimming took off 3 bases at V and 0 bases at J, with 10 bases between the two ends. The CDR3 loop spans 15 amino acids. CDR3 coding DNA: TGTGCCAGCAGCTTCCGGGACTGGAGCACAGATACGCAGTATTTT. Translated, it gives CASSFRDWSTDTQYF.

V usage is TRBV13 and J usage is TRBJ1-1, with 8 bases aligning to TRBD1. Germline-derived CDR1 and CDR2 are PRHDT and FYEKMQ (reference sequence). The V and J ends lost 8 bases and 4 bases, in that order; junction bases with no gene match: 0. CDR3 length equals 11 residues. CDR3 nucleotides: TGTGCCAGCGGACAGGGCACTGAAGCTTTCTTT. This encodes CASGQGTEAFF.

The chain couples TRBV27 to TRBJ2-7, with D hard to call. V lost 2 bases and J 2 bases, leaving 10 bases between the germline ends. The CDR3 loop spans 14 amino acids. The germline gives CDR1 MNHEY, CDR2 SMNVEV (reference sequence). The DNA of the CDR3 is TGTGCCAGCAGTTTAAGTCAGGAAGCCTACGAGCAGTACTTC. Amino acids: CASSLSQEAYEQYF.

This chain links TRBV7-8 with TRBJ2-6; possible D gene TRBD1, 5 bases. CDR3 length equals 20 residues. Per germline, CDR1 SGHVS and CDR2 FQNEAQ. V lost 3 bases and J lost 0, with 21 bases in between. The CDR3 is CASSFPLEMTDFSGANVLTF. The CDR3 DNA reads as TGTGCCAGCAGCTTTCCACTCGAAATGACAGATTTCTCTGGGGCCAACGTCCTGACTTTC.

This clone was seen a single time. The rearrangement joins TRBV10-1 to TRBJ2-7; the D gene is possibly TRBD2 (6 bases). Germline V lookup: CDR1 WNHNN, CDR2 SYGVQD (reference sequence). This CDR3 is built from 13 residues. Trimming removed 6 bases at V and 4 bases at J, with 13 bases between. The DNA for the CDR3 is TGCGCCAGCAGCGACGGGCGGGGATACGAGCAGTACTTC. Translating gives CASSDGRGYEQYF.

V usage is TRBV18 and J usage is TRBJ2-3, with a weak D call TRBD2 (6 bases). CDR3 size: 16 residues. Looked up from germline, CDR1 is KGHSH and CDR2 is LQKENI. V shed 2 bases and J shed 4 bases, with 16 bases lying between them. CDR3 coding DNA: TGTGCCAGCTCACCAAATGGAGGGGAAGGCGCAGATACGCAGTATTTT. It translates to CASSPNGGEGADTQYF.

The chain recombines TRBV30 with TRBJ1-1, with D unclear. V lost 0 bases and J 0 bases, leaving 8 bases between the germline ends. This CDR3 comprises 14 residues. Germline assignment: CDR1 GTSNPN and CDR2 SVGIG (reference sequence). The CDR3 nucleotides are TGTGCCTGGAGTGTCCCCGAATTGAACACTGAAGCTTTCTTT. Its protein is CAWSVPELNTEAFF.

This chain joins TRBV30 and TRBJ2-2, with 7 bases matching TRBD1. Germline values: CDR1 GTSNPN, CDR2 SVGIG (reference sequence). The junction had 5 bases not matched to a gene; V was cut back by 4 bases and J by 3 bases. This CDR3 has 14 residues. The CDR3 loop reads CAWNPTGYTGELFF. The CDR3 DNA is TGTGCCTGGAACCCGACAGGGTACACCGGGGAGCTGTTTTTT.

This clone was observed once. Other DNA sequences in this sample translate to the same CDR3. This rearrangement joins TRBV9 to TRBJ1-2; D is unclear. This CDR3 is 14 amino acids long. In germline, CDR1 is SGDLS, CDR2 YYNGEE. Trimming removed 0 bases from V and 3 bases from J, with 9 bases in between. In nucleotides, the CDR3 is TGTGCCAGCAGCGTAGGTGCAGGCGACTATGGCTACACCTTC. This sequence encodes CASSVGAGDYGYTF.

CDR3 residues: CASSLVEGRTEAFF. In DNA form, the CDR3 reads TGTGCCAGCAGCTTAGTCGAGGGGCGTACTGAAGCTTTCTTT. The V and J genes are TRBV7-9 and TRBJ1-1, with D possibly being TRBD1 (5 bases). Trimming shortened V by 1 base and J by 5 bases, and 11 bases separated the two germline ends. The CDR3 sequence is 14 residues long. Per germline, CDR1 SEHNR and CDR2 FQNEAQ (reference sequence).

This clone was observed a single time. This rearrangement joins TRBV6-5 to TRBJ2-7; D may be TRBD1 or TRBD2 (5 bases each). The CDR3 loop spans 14 amino acids. Trimming took off 2 bases at V and 2 bases at J, with 10 bases between the two ends. Germline CDR1 is MNHEY and CDR2 is SVGAGI. The CDR3 is CASSYEGLPYEQYF. In nucleotides, the CDR3 is TGTGCCAGCAGTTACGAGGGGTTACCCTACGAGCAGTACTTC.

The rearrangement links TRBV5-6 to TRBJ2-7, with a possible D match to TRBD2 (5 bases). The V end was cut by 3 bases, the J end by 3 bases, with 13 bases between. Germline CDR1 reads SGHDT; CDR2 reads YYEEEE. CDR3 length equals 14 residues. CDR3 amino acids: CASSYSGLFYEQYF. The DNA for the CDR3 is TGTGCCAGCAGCTACAGCGGCTTATTCTACGAGCAGTACTTC.

This rearrangement joins TRBV4-1 to TRBJ1-2; 11 bases fit TRBD1. V was clipped by 3 bases and J by 6 bases; unmatched bases: 3. Germline CDR1 reads MGHRA; CDR2 reads YSYEKL. The CDR3 is 14 amino acids. The CDR3: CASSHGDRGNGYTF. In nucleotides, the CDR3 is TGCGCCAGCAGCCATGGGGACAGGGGGAATGGCTACACCTTC.

The J gene is TRBJ2-1, the V gene TRBV4-1; D is unresolved. With 3 bases removed from V and 8 bases from J, the gap between germline ends came to 11 bases. Germline V lookup: CDR1 MGHRA, CDR2 YSYEKL. The CDR3 totals 13 residues. Written as DNA, the CDR3 is TGCGCCAGCAGCCAGGATGATCCATATGAGCAGTTCTTC. Translating gives CASSQDDPYEQFF.

The chain employs TRBV5-1 and TRBJ2-5; D possibly uses TRBD1 or TRBD2 (5 bases each). Germline V lookup: CDR1 SGHRS, CDR2 YFSETQ. The CDR3 consists of 15 residues. V was trimmed by 4 bases and J by 4 bases, leaving 17 bases between them. Here the CDR3 reads CASSPGTSFPETQYF. DNA of the CDR3: TGCGCCAGCAGCCCAGGGACCTCATTTCCAGAGACCCAGTACTTC.

This chain uses TRBV5-4 with TRBJ2-4; 7 bases map to TRBD2. V gave up 4 bases and J gave up 0 bases; unmatched junction bases: 10. From germline, CDR1 is SGHNT and CDR2 YYREEE (reference sequence). This CDR3 spans 17 amino acids. For the CDR3, the DNA is TGTGCCAGCAGCGTCCAGACTAGCAGCATAGCCAAAAACATTCAGTACTTC. Translated, it gives CASSVQTSSIAKNIQYF.

This clone was observed a single time. The chain links TRBV9 to TRBJ1-4; the D is unclear. Looked up from germline, CDR1 is SGDLS and CDR2 is YYNGEE. The CDR3 consists of 15 residues. The V gene lost 4 bases and the J gene lost 0 bases, with 10 bases spanning the gap. The CDR3, as DNA: TGTGCCAGCAGCCTCGATGGGACAACTAATGAAAAACTGTTTTTT. Its translation: CASSLDGTTNEKLFF.

J is TRBJ2-2 and V is TRBV30; D tentatively fits TRBD1 or TRBD2 (5 bases each). Trimming left V 7 bases short and J 6 bases short, with 12 bases between. CDR3 length: 12 residues. Germline V lookup: CDR1 GTSNPN, CDR2 SVGIG (reference sequence). The CDR3 bases are TGTGCCTTATGGGGGTTGGCCGGGGAGCTGTTTTTT. Translated, it gives CALWGLAGELFF.

This clone has only a few counts. The chain is built from TRBV2 and TRBJ2-3; D possibly matches TRBD1 or TRBD2 (5 bases each). V lost 7 bases, J lost 0 bases, and 23 bases lay in between. Germline assignment: CDR1 SNHLY and CDR2 FYNNEI. This CDR3 contains 18 residues. CDR3 nucleotide sequence: TGTGCCAGCACCAGTTGGGGACGCATGCGAGCTAGCACAGATACGCAGTATTTT. It translates to CASTSWGRMRASTDTQYF.

V and J are TRBV28 and TRBJ2-3; D gene ambiguous. The length of the CDR3 is 12 residues. Germline V gives CDR1 MDHEN, CDR2 SYDVKM. Trimming removed 4 bases at V and 4 bases at J, with 6 bases between. CDR3 residues: CASSSPADTQYF. Here the CDR3 DNA reads TGTGCCAGCAGTTCCCCGGCAGATACGCAGTATTTT.

The rearrangement links TRBV4-3 to TRBJ2-1; 12 bases line up with TRBD2. Losses at the gene ends were 2 bases for V and 4 bases for J; bases not matched to a gene: 6. This CDR3 is built from 17 residues. CDR1 and CDR2 from the germline V gene are LGHNA and YSLEER. CDR3 region: CASSQSRLAGDYNEQFF. CDR3 sequence (DNA): TGCGCCAGCAGCCAAAGTAGACTAGCGGGAGATTACAATGAGCAGTTCTTC.

V gene TRBV29-1 combines with J gene TRBJ2-4; 12 bases align to TRBD2. The CDR3 consists of 16 residues. Germline V gene data show CDR1 as SQVTM and CDR2 as ANQGSEA. Trimming removed 6 bases from V and 7 bases from J; junction bases left unmatched: 13. The CDR3 sequence is CSVETSGSPLRNIQYF. DNA of the CDR3: TGCAGCGTGGAGACTAGCGGGAGCCCCCTGAGGAACATTCAGTACTTC. Drawing the rest from reference TRBV29-1 and TRBJ2-4, the complete variable domain is SAVISQKPSRDICQRGTSLTIQCQVDSQVTMMFWYRQQPGQSLTLIATANQGSEATYESGFVIDKFPISRPNLTFSTLTVSNMSPEDSSIYLCSVETSGSPLRNIQYFGAGTRLSVL.

V gene TRBV27 combines with J gene TRBJ2-1; no firm D call. V was shortened by 0 bases and J by 0 bases, with 3 bases between the two germline ends. This CDR3 is 14 amino acids long. Germline V gene sequence: CDR1 MNHEY, CDR2 SMNVEV (reference sequence). CDR3 sequence (DNA): TGTGCCAGCAGTTTATCAGGCTCCTACAATGAGCAGTTCTTC. Translated: CASSLSGSYNEQFF.

This clone was observed once. The chain links TRBV28 to TRBJ2-5, with 7 bases lining up with TRBD1. Germline CDR1 and CDR2: MDHEN and SYDVKM. This CDR3 contains 15 residues. Trimming at V came to 5 bases and at J to 2 bases, leaving 8 bases not matched to a gene. The CDR3 is CASSIPGQIQETQYF. The CDR3 nucleotides read TGTGCCAGCAGTATCCCGGGACAGATACAAGAGACCCAGTACTTC.

This chain joins TRBV9 and TRBJ2-2; no clear D. With 2 bases removed from V and 6 bases from J, the gap between germline ends came to 5 bases. CDR1 and CDR2 from the germline V gene are SGDLS and YYNGEE. The CDR3 has 12 residues. CDR3 sequence reads: CASSVGPGELFF. The CDR3 bases are TGTGCCAGCAGCGTCGGGCCCGGGGAGCTGTTTTTT. The full variable domain, in which reference TRBV9 and TRBJ2-2 provide the parts outside the CDR3, is DSGVTQTPKHLITATGQRVTLRCSPRSGDLSVYWYQQSLDQGLQFLIQYYNGEERAKGNILERFSAQQFPDLHSELNLSSLELGDSALYFCASSVGPGELFFGEGSRLTVL.

The chain joins TRBV19 to TRBJ1-6; D is ambiguous. The CDR3 totals 13 residues. The V gene lost 3 bases and the J gene lost 10 bases, with 10 bases spanning the gap. The V gene's germline CDR1 is LNHDA and CDR2 SQIVND (reference sequence). CDR3 loop: CASSIPSPSPLHF. The CDR3 nucleotides are TGTGCCAGTAGTATTCCATCCCCATCACCCCTCCACTTT.

The rearrangement joins TRBV13 to TRBJ1-2, with D tentatively TRBD1 (6 bases). Germline-derived CDR1 and CDR2 are PRHDT and FYEKMQ (reference sequence). The CDR3 is 13 amino acids. The V end was cut by 7 bases, the J end by 2 bases, with 11 bases between. The CDR3 region is CASTLDRNYGYTF. CDR3 nucleotides: TGTGCCAGCACCCTCGACAGGAACTATGGCTACACCTTC.

Here the CDR3 DNA reads TGCAGCGTTGAAGATACGGCAAACTACGAGCAGTACTTC. It encodes CSVEDTANYEQYF. The chain has TRBV29-1 and TRBJ2-7; D uncertain. V was clipped by 0 bases and J by 3 bases, with 9 bases between them. The CDR3 is 13 amino acids. CDR1 is SQVTM, CDR2 ANQGSEA, per germline.